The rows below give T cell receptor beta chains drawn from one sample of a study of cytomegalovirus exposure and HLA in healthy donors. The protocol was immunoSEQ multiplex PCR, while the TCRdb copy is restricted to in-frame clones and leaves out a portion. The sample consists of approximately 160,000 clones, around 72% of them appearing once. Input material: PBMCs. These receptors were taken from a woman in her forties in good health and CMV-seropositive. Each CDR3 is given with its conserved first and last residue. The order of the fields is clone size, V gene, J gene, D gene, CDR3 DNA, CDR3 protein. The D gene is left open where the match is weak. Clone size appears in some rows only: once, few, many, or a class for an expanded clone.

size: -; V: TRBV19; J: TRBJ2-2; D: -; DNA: TGTGCCAGTAGTATCAGGGTAGGGGGAAGTAGGGACACCGGGGAGCTGTTTTTT; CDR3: CASSIRVGGSRDTGELFF
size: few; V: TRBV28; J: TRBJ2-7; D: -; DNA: TGTGCCAGCAGAACTGCCCCCTACGAGCAGTACTTC; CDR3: CASRTAPYEQYF
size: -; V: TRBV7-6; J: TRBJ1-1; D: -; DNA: TGTGCCAGCAGCTTAGCCGGAGGGAACACTGAAGCTTTCTTT; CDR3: CASSLAGGNTEAFF
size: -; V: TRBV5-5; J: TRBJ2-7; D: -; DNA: TGTGCCAGCAGCTTGACAGGTTACGAGCAGTACTTC; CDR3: CASSLTGYEQYF
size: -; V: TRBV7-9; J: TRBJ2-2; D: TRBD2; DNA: TGTGCCAGCAGCCCTAGCGGGGGGGCCGCCGGGGAGCTGTTTTTT; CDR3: CASSPSGGAAGELFF
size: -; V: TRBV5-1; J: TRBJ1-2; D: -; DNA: TGCGCCAGCAGCCCCGAGGTGAAGAAGGCTAACTATGGCTACACCTTC; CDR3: CASSPEVKKANYGYTF
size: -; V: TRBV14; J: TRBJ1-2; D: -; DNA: TGTGCCAGCAGCTCCAGTGGTCTTGGCTACACCTTC; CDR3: CASSSSGLGYTF
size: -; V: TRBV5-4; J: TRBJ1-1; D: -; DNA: TGTGCCAGCAGCGCCGGGACAAGAGCTTTCTTT; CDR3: CASSAGTRAFF
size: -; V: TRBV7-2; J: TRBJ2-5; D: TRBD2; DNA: TGTGCCAGCAGCTTGCGGACTAGCGGGGTCAGGGAGACCCAGTACTTC; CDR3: CASSLRTSGVRETQYF
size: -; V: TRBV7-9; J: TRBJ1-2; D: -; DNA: TGTGCCAGCAGCCCTGGGACACCCCAATTCGGCTATGGCTACACCTTC; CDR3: CASSPGTPQFGYGYTF
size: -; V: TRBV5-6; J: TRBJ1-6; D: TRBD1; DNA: TGTGCCAGCAGCGTTAACAGGGGGAATTCACCCCTCCACTTT; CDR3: CASSVNRGNSPLHF
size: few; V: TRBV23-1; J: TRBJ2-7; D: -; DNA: TGCGCCAGCAGGGACAGGGGCCACGAGGTTAGCGGGGGGTTTCCCTACGAGCAGTACTTC; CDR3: CASRDRGHEVSGGFPYEQYF
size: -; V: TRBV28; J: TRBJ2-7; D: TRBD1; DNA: TGTGCCACGAACAGGGGCCTCTACGAGCAGTACTTC; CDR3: CATNRGLYEQYF
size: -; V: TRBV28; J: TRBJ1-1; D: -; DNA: TGTGCCAGCAGTTTCCTGAGGGGAGGTCTCGCTGAAGCTTTCTTT; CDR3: CASSFLRGGLAEAFF
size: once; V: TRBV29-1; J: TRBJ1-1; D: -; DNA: TGCAGCGTGGACAGAGGATCGAACACTGAAGCTTTCTTT; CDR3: CSVDRGSNTEAFF
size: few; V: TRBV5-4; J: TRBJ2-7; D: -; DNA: TGTGCCAGCAGCTCGTATAGGGGCGAGCAGTACTTC; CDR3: CASSSYRGEQYF
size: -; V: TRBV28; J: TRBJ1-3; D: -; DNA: TGTGCCAGCCGAGTGGGGAGCTCTGGAAACACCATATATTTT; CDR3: CASRVGSSGNTIYF
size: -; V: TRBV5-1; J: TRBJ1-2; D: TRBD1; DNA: TGCGCCAGCAGCTTGGGCTCAGGGACAGGAAACTATGGCTACACCTTC; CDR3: CASSLGSGTGNYGYTF
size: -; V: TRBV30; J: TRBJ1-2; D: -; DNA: TGTGCCTCGCCGGCTACCGGGACAACGGGGAACTATGGCTACACCTTC; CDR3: CASPATGTTGNYGYTF
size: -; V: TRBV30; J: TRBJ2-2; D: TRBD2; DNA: TGTGCCTGGAGTACGAGCGGGGGGGCCGGCGGGGAGCTGTTTTTT; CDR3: CAWSTSGGAGGELFF
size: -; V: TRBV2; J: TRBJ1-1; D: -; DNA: TGTGCCAGCAGTCAACTCGACTCTGTGGCTGAAGCTTTCTTT; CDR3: CASSQLDSVAEAFF
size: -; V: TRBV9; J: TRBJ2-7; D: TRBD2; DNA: TGTGCCAGCAGCGTCTCCGGGACTAGCTACGAGCAGTACTTC; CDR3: CASSVSGTSYEQYF
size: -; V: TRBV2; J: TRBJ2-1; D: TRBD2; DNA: TGTGCCAGCAGTGAAGAGGGACTAGCGGGAAATGAGCAGTTCTTC; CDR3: CASSEEGLAGNEQFF
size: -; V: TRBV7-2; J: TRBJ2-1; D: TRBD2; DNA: TGTGCCAGCAGCGAAGGCCGGCTAGCGGGGGTTACGCAGTTCTTC; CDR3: CASSEGRLAGVTQFF
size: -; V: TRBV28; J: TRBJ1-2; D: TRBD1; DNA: TGTGCCAGCACCCCCGTGGGACAGGCCTTAACATATGGCTACACCTTC; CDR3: CASTPVGQALTYGYTF
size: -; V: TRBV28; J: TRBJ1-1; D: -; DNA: TGTGCCAGCAGTTTCTCCACTGAAGCTTTCTTT; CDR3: CASSFSTEAFF
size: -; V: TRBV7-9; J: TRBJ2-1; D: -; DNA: TGTTCCAGCAGCTTAGCCGGGGATGAGCAGTTCTTC; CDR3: CSSSLAGDEQFF
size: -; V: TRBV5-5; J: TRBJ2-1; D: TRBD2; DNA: TGTGCCAGCAGCCCCATCCATCATAGCGGGGGATACAATGAGCAGTTCTTC; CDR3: CASSPIHHSGGYNEQFF
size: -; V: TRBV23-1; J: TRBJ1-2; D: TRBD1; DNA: TGCGCCAGCAGTCCATCAGGGGGTGTGAATGGCTACACCTTC; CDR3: CASSPSGGVNGYTF
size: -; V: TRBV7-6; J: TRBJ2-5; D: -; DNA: TGTGCCAGCTCCCAGAATTGGGAGACCCAGTACTTC; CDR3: CASSQNWETQYF
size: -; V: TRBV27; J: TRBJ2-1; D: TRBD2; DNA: TGTGCCAGCAGGGAAACTAGCGGGGCCCGATCCCACAATGAGCAGTTCTTC; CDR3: CASRETSGARSHNEQFF
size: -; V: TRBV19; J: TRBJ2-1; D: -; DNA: TGTGCCAGTAGTATCCCCCCGGGAAATGAGCAGTTCTTC; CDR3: CASSIPPGNEQFF
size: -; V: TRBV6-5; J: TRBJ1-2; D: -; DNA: TGTGCCAGCAGTTTAACCCCCCAGGGATTCGGCTACACCTTC; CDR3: CASSLTPQGFGYTF
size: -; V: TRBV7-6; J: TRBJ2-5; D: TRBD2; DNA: TGTGCCAGCAGCTTCCCTAGCGGGGAAGAGACCCAGTACTTC; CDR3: CASSFPSGEETQYF
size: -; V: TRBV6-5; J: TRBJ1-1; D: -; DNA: TGTGCCAGCACCAACACTACAGGGATCGCTTTCTTT; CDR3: CASTNTTGIAFF
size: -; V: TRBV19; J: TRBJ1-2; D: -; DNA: TGTGCCAGTAGTATAAGTTCGACAGGTCAGAACTATGGCTACACCTTC; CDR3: CASSISSTGQNYGYTF